The 9 T cell receptor beta chains in this list originate from one sample, sequenced in a study of T-cell memory formation after mild COVID-19. TCRdb independently ran MiXCR on the 5' RACE reads; one entry per CDR3 protein. The data contain under 250,000 distinct CDR3 sequences, 15% of them singletons. Sequences were obtained from PBMCs or a T cell subset sorted from them (not recorded which). All receptors come from an adult woman who had mild COVID-19 (a few samples of this study predate the infection). Cell type and time point are not known.

This chain links TRBV4-3 with TRBJ2-5, with D possibly being TRBD2 (5 bases). CDR3 length equals 13 residues. The germline gives CDR1 LGHNA, CDR2 YSLEER. The ends were cut back, 1 base at V and 7 bases at J, with 10 bases in the middle. DNA for the CDR3: TGCGCCAGCAGCCAAGGGGAGTGGGGGACCCAGTACTTC. Amino acids: CASSQGEWGTQYF.

V usage is TRBV7-2 and J usage is TRBJ1-4, with 7 nucleotides matching TRBD1. The CDR3 extends over 14 amino acids. After removal of 5 bases from V and 6 bases from J, the junction contained 6 bases not matched to a gene. Germline V CDR1 and CDR2: SGHTA, FQGNSA. CDR3 protein: CASSPTGTDEKLFF. In DNA form, the CDR3 reads TGTGCCAGCAGCCCGACAGGGACAGATGAAAAACTGTTTTTT.

This clonotype was detected a few times. An end of the junction does not agree with germline; a read error may underlie this. The rearrangement links TRBV4-2 to TRBJ2-1, with D unresolved. CDR3 size: 13 residues. Germline V CDR1 and CDR2: LGHNA, YNFKEQ. The CDR3 bases are TGTGCCAGCAGCCAAGAGCAGTACACTGAGCAGTTCTTC. Translated, it gives CASSQEQYTEQFF.

V and J are TRBV15 and TRBJ2-1, with D unresolved. The CDR3 runs to 18 residues. The V gene lost 1 base and the J gene lost 0 bases, with 16 bases spanning the gap. CDR1 LNHNV and CDR2 YYDKDF come from the germline V gene (reference sequence). DNA of the CDR3: TGTGCCACCAGCAGAGCTGGCAGCAAATTGAGCTCCTACAATGAGCAGTTCTTC. Its protein product is CATSRAGSKLSSYNEQFF.

This clonotype was observed a handful of times. The chain uses TRBV6-1 and TRBJ2-3, with TRBD2 identical over 12 bases. This CDR3 is built from 14 residues. V lost 4 bases, J lost 8 bases, and 4 bases stayed unmatched. Germline values: CDR1 MNHNS, CDR2 SASEGT. The CDR3 bases are TGTGCCAGCAGTGTGTCTAGCGGGGGGGGTACGCAGTATTTT. This encodes CASSVSSGGGTQYF.

V gene TRBV24-1 combines with J gene TRBJ2-5; D gene uncertain. This CDR3 comprises 15 residues. Between the trimmed V and J ends, which lost 2 bases and 4 bases, there was a span of 13 bases. Germline CDR1 reads KGHDR; CDR2 reads SFDVKD. The CDR3 loop reads CATSDSTRMAETQYF. CDR3 nucleotides: TGTGCCACCAGTGATTCTACCAGGATGGCAGAGACCCAGTACTTC.

The rearrangement uses TRBV6-5 and TRBJ1-2; D is possibly TRBD1 (5 bases). CDR1 is MNHEY, CDR2 SVGAGI, per germline. Deletions cut 5 bases from V and 7 bases from J, with 14 bases between. CDR3 size: 13 residues. In DNA, the CDR3 is TGTGCCAGCAGTCGAGGGGTGGTAGGTGGCTACACCTTC. It codes for CASSRGVVGGYTF.

The chain recombines TRBV20-1 with TRBJ1-5; TRBD1 aligns across 10 bases. After removal of 0 bases from V and 2 bases from J, the junction contained 10 bases not matched to a gene. The CDR3 loop spans 18 amino acids. Per germline, CDR1 DFQATT and CDR2 SNEGSKA (reference sequence). The CDR3 loop reads CSARDLSSGTGGNQPQHF. The CDR3 DNA is TGCAGTGCTAGAGATCTCAGCTCTGGGACAGGGGGCAATCAGCCCCAGCATTTT.

This clonotype was observed at least ten times. The V gene is TRBV20-1, the J gene TRBJ2-3; 9 positions match TRBD2. V was clipped by 5 bases and J by 0 bases; unmatched bases: 6. The CDR3 is made up of 15 amino acids. Per germline, CDR1 DFQATT and CDR2 SNEGSKA (reference sequence). The CDR3 nucleotides are TGCAGTGCTCGTGCCGGGACTAGCAGCACAGATACGCAGTATTTT. This sequence encodes CSARAGTSSTDTQYF.